These 32 T cell receptor beta chains were all obtained from the same sample, sequenced in a study of OX40 agonist ivuxolimab in advanced cancers. TCRdb's copy holds only in-frame clones and misses some; the assay was immunoSEQ multiplex PCR. The sample holds under 55,000 clones, roughly nine tenths seen once. Here the sequenced sample was CD4+ or CD8+ T cells sorted from blood, taken in a trial of the OX40 agonist ivuxolimab. Source of these receptors: an adult with an advanced solid tumor such as melanoma, head and neck, liver or kidney cancer.

The chain carries TRBV5-1 and TRBJ2-3, with D uncertain. Between the trimmed V and J ends, which lost 1 base and 3 bases, there was a span of 9 bases. CDR3 length: 14 residues. Germline V gives CDR1 SGHRS, CDR2 YFSETQ. CDR3 nucleotide sequence: TGCGCCAGCAGCTTGTCCAGACCGACAGATACGCAGTATTTT. This encodes CASSLSRPTDTQYF.

This clone has just one count. The rearrangement joins TRBV5-6 to TRBJ2-1; 8 bases are shared with TRBD1. Losses at the gene ends were 3 bases for V and 8 bases for J; bases not matched to a gene: 13. CDR3 length: 16 amino acids. CDR1 is SGHDT and CDR2 is YYEEEE in the germline V gene. In DNA form, the CDR3 reads TGTGCCAGCAGCTCTGGTGACAGGGGATGGAATCATGAGCAGTTCTTC. Residues: CASSSGDRGWNHEQFF.

A few counts support this clone. Additional DNA sequences in this sample encode the identical CDR3. The CDR3 loop is CASSERKNYGYTF. The CDR3 DNA sequence: TGTGCCAGCAGTGAAAGGAAGAACTATGGCTACACCTTC. The chain recombines TRBV6-1 with TRBJ1-2; D call uncertain. V was clipped by 2 bases and J by 2 bases, with 6 bases between them. The germline V gene has CDR1 MNHNS and CDR2 SASEGT. This CDR3 region has 13 residues.

The rearrangement joins TRBV7-7 to TRBJ2-1; 9 bases line up with TRBD1. Per germline, CDR1 SSHAT and CDR2 FNYEAQ (reference sequence). The CDR3 consists of 15 residues. With V trimmed by 5 bases and J by 5 bases, 7 bases remained unmatched. DNA for the CDR3: TGTGCCAGCAGCGATGGGACAGGGAGTCACAATGAGCAGTTCTTC. As protein: CASSDGTGSHNEQFF.

The chain recombines TRBV18 with TRBJ1-1, with TRBD1 matching over 8 bases. Looked up from germline, CDR1 is KGHSH and CDR2 is LQKENI. The CDR3 has 16 residues. V was clipped by 5 bases and J by 0 bases; unmatched bases: 8. The CDR3 nucleotides read TGTGCCAGCTCAGACCTTAACAGGGGGGTGAACACTGAAGCTTTCTTT. It codes for CASSDLNRGVNTEAFF. The full variable domain, in which reference TRBV18 and TRBJ1-1 provide the parts outside the CDR3, is NAGVMQNPRHLVRRRGQEARLRCSPMKGHSHVYWYRQLPEEGLKFMVYLQKENIIDESGMPKERFSAEFPKEGPSILRIQQVVRGDSAAYFCASSDLNRGVNTEAFFGQGTRLTVV.

This chain uses TRBV7-2 with TRBJ2-1; D uncertain. CDR3 length: 15 amino acids. Germline CDR1 reads SGHTA; CDR2 reads FQGNSA. Trimming removed 1 base from V and 4 bases from J, with 11 bases in between. CDR3 in amino acids: CASSLDWAEYNEQFF. For the CDR3, the DNA is TGTGCCAGCAGCTTAGATTGGGCCGAGTACAATGAGCAGTTCTTC.

The chain links TRBV5-1 to TRBJ2-5; 11 bases align to TRBD2. The junction had 4 bases not matched to a gene; V was cut back by 4 bases and J by 2 bases. The CDR3 runs to 15 residues. The germline CDR1 and CDR2 sequences are SGHRS and YFSETQ. CDR3 coding DNA: TGCGCCAGCAGCCCCGGGACTAGCGGACAAGAGACCCAGTACTTC. Protein sequence: CASSPGTSGQETQYF.

This clone is judged medium-sized (0.01 to 0.1%). The chain employs TRBV30 and TRBJ1-3; D remains unclear. Between the trimmed V and J ends, which lost 0 bases and 0 bases, there was a span of 12 bases. This CDR3 is 16 amino acids long. Germline V gene data show CDR1 as GTSNPN and CDR2 as SVGIG (reference sequence). The CDR3 sequence: CAWSVRGGSSGNTIYF. The CDR3 coding sequence is TGTGCCTGGAGTGTACGTGGCGGGAGCTCTGGAAACACCATATATTTT.

This chain joins TRBV10-3 and TRBJ2-7, with unresolved D. CDR1 and CDR2 from the germline V gene are ENHRY and SYGVKD. V shed 4 bases and J shed 4 bases, with 5 bases lying between them. The CDR3 covers 11 residues. CDR3 protein: CAISAQYEQYF. The CDR3 nucleotides are TGTGCCATCAGTGCCCAATACGAGCAGTACTTC.

The V gene is TRBV10-3, the J gene TRBJ2-5, with a weak D call TRBD1 (5 bases). CDR1 is ENHRY and CDR2 is SYGVKD in the germline V gene. The CDR3 is 13 residues long. The ends were cut back, 3 bases at V and 2 bases at J, with 7 bases in the middle. CDR3 in amino acids: CAISDREQETQYF. In DNA form, the CDR3 reads TGTGCCATCAGTGACAGGGAACAAGAGACCCAGTACTTC.

The J gene is TRBJ1-2, the V gene TRBV5-1, with a weak D call TRBD1 (5 bases). Germline loops: CDR1 SGHRS, CDR2 YFSETQ. The CDR3 covers 13 residues. Trimming shortened V by 4 bases and J by 1 base, and 8 bases separated the two germline ends. The CDR3 DNA reads as TGCGCCAGCAGCCTTGACAGTAACTATGGCTACACCTTC. Translated, it gives CASSLDSNYGYTF.

This clone was found a few times. V is TRBV30 and J is TRBJ1-2; D not resolved. The germline CDR1 and CDR2 sequences are GTSNPN and SVGIG (reference sequence). V was shortened by 2 bases and J by 1 base, with 8 bases between the two germline ends. The CDR3 has 13 residues. In DNA, the CDR3 is TGTGCCTGGAGTTTGGGGTTTAACTATGGCTACACCTTC. It encodes CAWSLGFNYGYTF.

V and J are TRBV19 and TRBJ1-5; D gene unclear. Germline assignment: CDR1 LNHDA and CDR2 SQIVND (reference sequence). The CDR3 is 17 residues long. V lost 2 bases, J lost 0 bases, and 14 bases lay in between. The CDR3 here is CASSILTNWYSNQPQHF. CDR3 nucleotides: TGTGCCAGTAGTATACTTACCAACTGGTATAGCAATCAGCCCCAGCATTTT. The full variable domain, in which reference TRBV19 and TRBJ1-5 provide the parts outside the CDR3, is DGGITQSPKYLFRKEGQNVTLSCEQNLNHDAMYWYRQDPGQGLRLIYYSQIVNDFQKGDIAEGYSVSREKKESFPLTVTSAQKNPTAFYLCASSILTNWYSNQPQHFGDGTRLSIL.

The chain employs TRBV19 and TRBJ2-1; tentative D call: TRBD1 (5 bases). The CDR3 runs to 15 residues. Germline CDR1 and CDR2: LNHDA and SQIVND (reference sequence). The V end lost 3 bases, the J end lost 4 bases, and 13 bases lay between the germline ends. CDR3 DNA: TGTGCCAGTAGTATTTTAGTAGGGGAATACAATGAGCAGTTCTTC. Amino acid sequence: CASSILVGEYNEQFF.

This clone was seen a few times. The chain is built from TRBV30 and TRBJ1-1; no firm D call. Germline V gives CDR1 GTSNPN, CDR2 SVGIG (reference sequence). The CDR3 has 15 residues. Trimming removed 1 base from V and 3 bases from J, with 15 bases in between. DNA for the CDR3: TGTGCCTGGAGTGCGGACCTAAGTCTATACACTGAAGCTTTCTTT. This gives the protein CAWSADLSLYTEAFF. Full variable domain (outside the CDR3, taken from reference TRBV30 and TRBJ1-1): SQTIHQWPATLVQPVGSPLSLECTVEGTSNPNLYWYRQAAGRGLQLLFYSVGIGQISSEVPQNLSASRPQDRQFILSSKKLLLSDSGFYLCAWSADLSLYTEAFFGQGTRLTVV.

The genes are TRBV6-5 and TRBJ2-7; 8 bases are a match to TRBD1. The junction had 11 bases not matched to a gene; V was cut back by 6 bases and J by 4 bases. The CDR3 sequence is 15 residues long. Looked up from germline, CDR1 is MNHEY and CDR2 is SVGAGI. In DNA, the CDR3 is TGTGCCAGCAGATACCGCAGGGGGCTGGGGTACGAGCAGTACTTC. This codes for CASRYRRGLGYEQYF.

CDR3 loop: CASSFNSGGYTGELFF. The DNA of the CDR3 is TGTGCCAGCAGTTTTAACTCCGGGGGTTACACCGGGGAGCTGTTTTTT. V and J are TRBV28 and TRBJ2-2; tentative D call: TRBD2 (6 bases). This CDR3 contains 16 residues. Per germline, CDR1 MDHEN and CDR2 SYDVKM. Trimming cost V 3 bases and J 3 bases, with 14 bases left between them.

The chain links TRBV6-5 to TRBJ1-1; 8 bases align to TRBD1. This CDR3 region has 15 residues. J was trimmed by 3 bases and V by 7 bases; bases with no gene match: 10. Germline V CDR1 and CDR2: MNHEY, SVGAGI. The CDR3 spells CASIEQGVSYTEAFF. Here the CDR3 DNA reads TGTGCCAGCATCGAACAGGGGGTTTCATACACTGAAGCTTTCTTT.

This chain links TRBV19 with TRBJ1-2, with 9 bases that match TRBD1. V lost 4 bases, J lost 2 bases, and 2 bases stayed unmatched. This CDR3 is built from 14 residues. Germline CDR1 is LNHDA and CDR2 is SQIVND (reference sequence). Here the CDR3 reads CASSTGQGNYGYTF. CDR3 bases: TGTGCCAGTAGTACCGGACAGGGGAACTATGGCTACACCTTC.

The chain recombines TRBV6-6 with TRBJ1-2; D is unresolved. The CDR3 sequence is 13 residues long. Deletions cut 8 bases from V and 4 bases from J, with 14 bases between. Germline V gene lookup returns CDR1 MNHNY and CDR2 SVGAGI (reference sequence). CDR3: CASGETAIYGYTF. In DNA, the CDR3 is TGTGCCAGCGGGGAAACAGCAATCTATGGCTACACCTTC.

The rearrangement links TRBV19 to TRBJ1-1; D remains unclear. The germline V and J ends were trimmed by 5 bases and 3 bases, with 10 bases remaining between them. The germline gives CDR1 LNHDA, CDR2 SQIVND (reference sequence). The CDR3 is 13 residues long. In DNA, the CDR3 is TGTGCCAGTAGTTCCAGACGGGACACTGAAGCTTTCTTT. It translates to CASSSRRDTEAFF.

The chain has TRBV5-4 and TRBJ2-7, with D possibly matching TRBD2 (5 bases). V gave up 0 bases and J gave up 6 bases, with 13 bases separating them. CDR3 length: 14 amino acids. Germline V gene data show CDR1 as SGHNT and CDR2 as YYREEE (reference sequence). As DNA, the CDR3 is TGTGCCAGCAGCTTGGGAGGGTTTAGGCGCGAGCAGTACTTC. Translating gives CASSLGGFRREQYF.

In its sample, this clone was seen once. The gene calls are TRBV6-5 and TRBJ2-7; TRBD2 is a possible D gene (6 bases). Deletions cut 8 bases from V and 0 bases from J, with 17 bases between. Germline V gene lookup returns CDR1 MNHEY and CDR2 SVGAGI. This CDR3 is built from 15 residues. The chain's CDR3 is CASYPGGSSSYEQYF. In nucleotides, the CDR3 is TGTGCCAGCTACCCCGGGGGTTCCAGCTCCTACGAGCAGTACTTC.

This clone was seen once. CDR3 amino acids: CASNPGVPLVNYGYTF. CDR3 DNA: TGTGCCAGTAATCCCGGTGTCCCCCTCGTTAACTATGGCTACACCTTC. V is TRBV19 and J is TRBJ1-2; unclear D gene. Germline V gene data show CDR1 as LNHDA and CDR2 as SQIVND (reference sequence). CDR3 size: 16 residues. Between the trimmed V and J ends, which lost 7 bases and 1 base, there was a span of 19 bases.

V usage is TRBV29-1 and J usage is TRBJ2-3; possibly TRBD2 for D (5 bases). The CDR3 has 15 residues. The germline V gene encodes CDR1 SQVTM and CDR2 ANQGSEA. V was cut by 4 bases and J by 2 bases, with 16 bases left in between. The CDR3 reads CSVGVGVGITDTQYF. CDR3 sequence (DNA): TGCAGCGTTGGTGTGGGAGTTGGGATCACAGATACGCAGTATTTT.

This rearrangement joins TRBV7-8 to TRBJ1-6; weak D call: TRBD1 (6 bases). The CDR3 length is 16 residues. Germline V lookup: CDR1 SGHVS, CDR2 FQNEAQ. V lost 0 bases and J lost 10, with 16 bases in between. Here the CDR3 DNA reads TGTGCCAGCAGCTTAGCGATTATCCCCAGGGGCTCACCCCTCCACTTT. Amino acid sequence: CASSLAIIPRGSPLHF.

The chain joins TRBV9 to TRBJ1-3; D is perhaps TRBD1 (5 bases). With 0 bases removed from V and 2 bases from J, the gap between germline ends came to 9 bases. This CDR3 region has 15 residues. The germline CDR1 and CDR2 sequences are SGDLS and YYNGEE. CDR3 region: CASSVEGTPGNTIYF. In nucleotides, the CDR3 is TGTGCCAGCAGCGTAGAAGGGACCCCTGGAAACACCATATATTTT.

J is TRBJ2-2 and V is TRBV30; TRBD1 aligns across 8 bases. The CDR3 covers 13 residues. V was clipped by 4 bases and J by 8 bases; unmatched bases: 6. Per the germline V gene, CDR1 is GTSNPN and CDR2 is SVGIG (reference sequence). Written as DNA, the CDR3 is TGTGCCTGGAACGGACAGGGTAGAGGGGAGCTGTTTTTT. It specifies CAWNGQGRGELFF.

In its sample, this clone was seen once. V gene TRBV11-2 combines with J gene TRBJ2-3; a possible D gene is TRBD1 (6 bases). Trimming pared 5 bases from V and 1 base from J, leaving 16 bases between. The length of the CDR3 is 16 residues. From germline, CDR1 is SGHAT and CDR2 FQNNGV. The CDR3 coding sequence is TGTGCCAGCAGCCCCCTATGGGGGCCCGGCACAGATACGCAGTATTTT. It translates to CASSPLWGPGTDTQYF.

This chain uses TRBV9 with TRBJ1-6; D is uncertain. Trimming removed 0 bases at V and 9 bases at J, with 28 bases between. The germline V gene encodes CDR1 SGDLS and CDR2 YYNGEE. The CDR3 length is 20 residues. DNA of the CDR3: TGTGCCAGCAGCGTAGGTTCCCCAAGAACGCCGAGAGGGAACGGTTCACCCCTCCACTTT. It codes for CASSVGSPRTPRGNGSPLHF.

The J gene is TRBJ2-1, the V gene TRBV6-5, with TRBD1 matching over 7 bases. The germline CDR1 and CDR2 sequences are MNHEY and SVGAGI. The V and J ends lost 10 bases and 1 base, in that order; junction bases with no gene match: 10. There are 15 residues in the CDR3. For the CDR3, the DNA is TGTGCCACAGGGAAGACAGGGAATTCCTACAATGAGCAGTTCTTC. Protein sequence: CATGKTGNSYNEQFF.

This rearrangement joins TRBV19 to TRBJ1-1; TRBD1 is a possible D gene (5 bases). Per germline, CDR1 LNHDA and CDR2 SQIVND (reference sequence). The germline V and J ends were trimmed by 5 bases and 5 bases, with 12 bases remaining between them. CDR3 length equals 13 residues. The CDR3 loop is CASSSSRVTEAFF. The CDR3 coding sequence is TGTGCCAGTAGTTCCAGCAGGGTAACTGAAGCTTTCTTT.